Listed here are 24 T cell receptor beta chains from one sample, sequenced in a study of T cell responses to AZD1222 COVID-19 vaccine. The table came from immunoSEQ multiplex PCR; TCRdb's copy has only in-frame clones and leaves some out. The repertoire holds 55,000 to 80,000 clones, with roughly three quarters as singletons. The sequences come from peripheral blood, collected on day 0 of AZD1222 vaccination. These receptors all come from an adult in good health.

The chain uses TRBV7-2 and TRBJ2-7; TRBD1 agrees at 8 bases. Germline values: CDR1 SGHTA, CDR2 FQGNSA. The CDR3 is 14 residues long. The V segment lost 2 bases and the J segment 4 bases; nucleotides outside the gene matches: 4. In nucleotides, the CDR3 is TGTGCCAGCAGCTTATGGACAGGGACTTACGAGCAGTACTTC. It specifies CASSLWTGTYEQYF.

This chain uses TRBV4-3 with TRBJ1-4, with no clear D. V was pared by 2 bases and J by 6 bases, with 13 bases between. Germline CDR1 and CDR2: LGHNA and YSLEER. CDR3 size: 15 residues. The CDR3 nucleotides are TGCGCCAGCAGCCAAACCCCGGAACCTCATGAAAAACTGTTTTTT. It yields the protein CASSQTPEPHEKLFF.

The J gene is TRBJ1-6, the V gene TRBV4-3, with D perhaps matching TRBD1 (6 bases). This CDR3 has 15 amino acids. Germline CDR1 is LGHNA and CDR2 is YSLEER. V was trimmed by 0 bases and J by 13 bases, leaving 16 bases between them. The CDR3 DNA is TGCGCCAGCAGCCAAGACTTACAGGGCTTGGAGCCCCTCCACTTT. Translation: CASSQDLQGLEPLHF.

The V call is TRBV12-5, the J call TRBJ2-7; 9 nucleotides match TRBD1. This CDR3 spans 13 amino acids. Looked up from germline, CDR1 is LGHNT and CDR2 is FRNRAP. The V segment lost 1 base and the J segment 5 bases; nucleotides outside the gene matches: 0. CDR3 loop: CASGLGTGDEQYF. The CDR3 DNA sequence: TGTGCTAGTGGTTTGGGGACAGGGGACGAGCAGTACTTC.

CDR3: CASSPLGENYGYTF. CDR3 DNA: TGTGCCAGCAGCCCCCTGGGTGAGAACTATGGCTACACCTTC. This chain uses TRBV7-2 with TRBJ1-2; the D is unclear. V was shortened by 5 bases and J by 2 bases, with 12 bases between the two germline ends. Germline V gene data show CDR1 as SGHTA and CDR2 as FQGNSA. This CDR3 contains 14 residues.

CDR3 amino acids: CASSQTDLTGELFF. The CDR3 coding sequence is TGTGCCAGCAGCCAGACTGACCTGACCGGGGAGCTGTTTTTT. The chain uses TRBV3-1 (or the pseudogene TRBV3-2) and TRBJ2-2; D call uncertain. This CDR3 region has 14 residues. Trimming shortened V by 3 bases and J by 5 bases, and 10 bases separated the two germline ends. Germline values: CDR1 LGHDT, CDR2 YNNKEL (reference sequence).

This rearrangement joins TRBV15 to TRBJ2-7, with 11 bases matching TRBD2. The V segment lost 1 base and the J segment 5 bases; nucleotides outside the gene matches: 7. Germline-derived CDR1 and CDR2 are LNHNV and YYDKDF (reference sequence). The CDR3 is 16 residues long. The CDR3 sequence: CATSRAKLAGGNEQYF. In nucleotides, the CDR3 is TGTGCCACCAGCAGAGCCAAGCTAGCGGGGGGAAACGAGCAGTACTTC. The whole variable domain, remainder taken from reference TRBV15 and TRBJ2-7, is DAMVIQNPRYQVTQFGKPVTLSCSQTLNHNVMYWYQQKSSQAPKLLFHYYDKDFNNEADTPDNFQSRRPNTSFCFLDIRSPGLGDTAMYLCATSRAKLAGGNEQYFGPGTRLTVT.

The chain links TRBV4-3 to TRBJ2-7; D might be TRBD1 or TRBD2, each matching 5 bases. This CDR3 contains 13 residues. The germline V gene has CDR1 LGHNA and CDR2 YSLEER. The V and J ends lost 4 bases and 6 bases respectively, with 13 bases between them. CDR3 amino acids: CASSRTGTLEQYF. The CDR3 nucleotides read TGCGCCAGCAGCCGTACCGGGACCCTCGAGCAGTACTTC.

The CDR3 sequence is CASSTPQGGGWTQYF. DNA for the CDR3: TGTGCCAGTAGTACCCCACAGGGTGGGGGTTGGACCCAGTACTTC. This chain uses TRBV19 with TRBJ2-5, with TRBD1 as a possible D gene (6 bases). Looked up from germline, CDR1 is LNHDA and CDR2 is SQIVND (reference sequence). V was cut by 4 bases and J by 7 bases, with 19 bases left in between. The CDR3 is made up of 15 amino acids.

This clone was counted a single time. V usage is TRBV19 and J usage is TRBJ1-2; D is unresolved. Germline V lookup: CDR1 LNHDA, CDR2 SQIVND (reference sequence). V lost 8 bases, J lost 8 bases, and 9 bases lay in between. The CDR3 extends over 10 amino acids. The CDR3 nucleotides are TGTGCCAGTTCTCGAGGAGGCTACACCTTC. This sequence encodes CASSRGGYTF.

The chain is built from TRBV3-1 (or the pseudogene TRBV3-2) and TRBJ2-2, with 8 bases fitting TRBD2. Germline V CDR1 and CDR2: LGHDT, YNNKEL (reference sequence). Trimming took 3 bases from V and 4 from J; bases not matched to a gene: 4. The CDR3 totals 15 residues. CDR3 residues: CASSQTGGPTGELFF. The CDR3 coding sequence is TGTGCCAGCAGCCAGACGGGGGGGCCCACCGGGGAGCTGTTTTTT.

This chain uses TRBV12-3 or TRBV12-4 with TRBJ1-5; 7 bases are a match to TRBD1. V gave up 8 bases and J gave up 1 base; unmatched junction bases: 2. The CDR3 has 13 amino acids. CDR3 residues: CASRTGSNQPQHF. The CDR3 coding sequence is TGTGCCAGCCGGACAGGAAGCAATCAGCCCCAGCATTTT.

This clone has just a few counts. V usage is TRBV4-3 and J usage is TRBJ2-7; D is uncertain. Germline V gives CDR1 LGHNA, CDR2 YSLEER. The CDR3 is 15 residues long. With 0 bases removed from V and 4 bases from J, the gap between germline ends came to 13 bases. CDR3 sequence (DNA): TGCGCCAGCAGCCAAGATTATAGTTGGGCTTACGAGCAGTACTTC. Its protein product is CASSQDYSWAYEQYF.

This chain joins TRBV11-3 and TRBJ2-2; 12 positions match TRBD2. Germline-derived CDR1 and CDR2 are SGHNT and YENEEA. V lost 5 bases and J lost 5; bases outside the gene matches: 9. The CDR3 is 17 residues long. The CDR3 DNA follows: TGTGCCAGCAGCCCGACTAGCGGGGGTTCGGGGACCGGGGAGCTGTTTTTT. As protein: CASSPTSGGSGTGELFF. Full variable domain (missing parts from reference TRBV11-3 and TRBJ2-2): EAGVVQSPRYKIIEKKQPVAFWCNPISGHNTLYWYLQNLGQGPELLIRYENEEAVDDSQLPKDRFSAERLKGVDSTLKIQPAELGDSAVYLCASSPTSGGSGTGELFFGEGSRLTVL.

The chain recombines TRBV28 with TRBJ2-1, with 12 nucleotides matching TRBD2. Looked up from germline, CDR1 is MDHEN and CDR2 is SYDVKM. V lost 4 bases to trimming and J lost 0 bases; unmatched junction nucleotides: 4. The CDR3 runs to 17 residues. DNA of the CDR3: TGTGCCAGCAGTTCCGGGACTAGCGGGTTCTCCTACAATGAGCAGTTCTTC. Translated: CASSSGTSGFSYNEQFF.

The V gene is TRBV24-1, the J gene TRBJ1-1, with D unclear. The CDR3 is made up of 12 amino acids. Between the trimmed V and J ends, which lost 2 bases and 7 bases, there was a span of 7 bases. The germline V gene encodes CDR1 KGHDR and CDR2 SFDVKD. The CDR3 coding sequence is TGTGCCACCAGTGATTACGGGATTGAAGCTTTCTTT. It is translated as CATSDYGIEAFF.

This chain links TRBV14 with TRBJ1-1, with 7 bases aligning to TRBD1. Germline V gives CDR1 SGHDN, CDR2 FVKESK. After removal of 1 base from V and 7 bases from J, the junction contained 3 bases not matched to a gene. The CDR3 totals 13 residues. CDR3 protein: CASSQAQGGEAFF. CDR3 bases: TGTGCCAGCAGCCAAGCCCAGGGGGGTGAAGCTTTCTTT.

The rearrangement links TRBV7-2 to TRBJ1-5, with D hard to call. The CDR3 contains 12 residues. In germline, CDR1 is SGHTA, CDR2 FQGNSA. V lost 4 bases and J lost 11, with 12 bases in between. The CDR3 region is CASSSQTAAQHF. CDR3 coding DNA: TGTGCCAGCAGCTCTCAAACGGCAGCCCAGCATTTT.

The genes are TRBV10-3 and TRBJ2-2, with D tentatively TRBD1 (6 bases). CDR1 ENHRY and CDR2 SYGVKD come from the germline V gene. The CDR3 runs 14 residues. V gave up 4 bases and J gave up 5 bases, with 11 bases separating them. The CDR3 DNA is TGTGCCATCAGTGGCCGGGACACTACCGGGGAGCTGTTTTTT. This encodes CAISGRDTTGELFF.

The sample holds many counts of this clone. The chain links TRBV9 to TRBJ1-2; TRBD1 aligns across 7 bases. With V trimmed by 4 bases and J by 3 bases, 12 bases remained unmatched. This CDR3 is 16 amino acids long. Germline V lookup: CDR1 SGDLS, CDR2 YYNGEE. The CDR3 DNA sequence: TGTGCCAGCAGCCCCTCCGATGACAGGGACCACTATGGCTACACCTTC. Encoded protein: CASSPSDDRDHYGYTF.

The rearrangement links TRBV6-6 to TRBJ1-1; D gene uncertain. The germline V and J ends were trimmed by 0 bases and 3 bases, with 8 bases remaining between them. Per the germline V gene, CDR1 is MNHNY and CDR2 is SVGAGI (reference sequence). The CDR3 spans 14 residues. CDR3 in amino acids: CASSYSGSHTEAFF. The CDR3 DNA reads TGTGCCAGCAGTTACTCAGGTTCGCACACTGAAGCTTTCTTT.

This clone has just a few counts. CDR3 sequence: CATKERPLGNQPQHF. The CDR3 DNA reads as TGTGCCACCAAGGAGAGGCCCCTAGGTAATCAGCCCCAGCATTTT. The chain couples TRBV27 to TRBJ1-5; no definite D call. The ends were cut back, 10 bases at V and 4 bases at J, with 20 bases in the middle. Germline CDR1 MNHEY, CDR2 SMNVEV (reference sequence). CDR3 length: 15 residues.

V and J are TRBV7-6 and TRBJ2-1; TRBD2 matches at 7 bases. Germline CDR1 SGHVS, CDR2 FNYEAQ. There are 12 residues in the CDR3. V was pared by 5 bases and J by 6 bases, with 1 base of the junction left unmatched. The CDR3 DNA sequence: TGTGCCAGCAGCGGGGGGGGCAATGAGCAGTTCTTC. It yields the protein CASSGGGNEQFF. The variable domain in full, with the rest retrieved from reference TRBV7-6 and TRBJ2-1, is GAGVSQSPRYKVTKRGQDVALRCDPISGHVSLYWYRQALGQGPEFLTYFNYEAQQDKSGLPNDRFSAERPEGSISTLTIQRTEQRDSAMYRCASSGGGNEQFFGPGTRLTVL.

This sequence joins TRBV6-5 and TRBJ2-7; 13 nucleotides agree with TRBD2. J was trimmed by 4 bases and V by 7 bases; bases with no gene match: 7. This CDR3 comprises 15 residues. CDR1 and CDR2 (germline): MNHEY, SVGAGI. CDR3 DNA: TGTGCCAGCACCCGAGTGACTAGCGGGGGGTACGAGCAGTACTTC. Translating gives CASTRVTSGGYEQYF.